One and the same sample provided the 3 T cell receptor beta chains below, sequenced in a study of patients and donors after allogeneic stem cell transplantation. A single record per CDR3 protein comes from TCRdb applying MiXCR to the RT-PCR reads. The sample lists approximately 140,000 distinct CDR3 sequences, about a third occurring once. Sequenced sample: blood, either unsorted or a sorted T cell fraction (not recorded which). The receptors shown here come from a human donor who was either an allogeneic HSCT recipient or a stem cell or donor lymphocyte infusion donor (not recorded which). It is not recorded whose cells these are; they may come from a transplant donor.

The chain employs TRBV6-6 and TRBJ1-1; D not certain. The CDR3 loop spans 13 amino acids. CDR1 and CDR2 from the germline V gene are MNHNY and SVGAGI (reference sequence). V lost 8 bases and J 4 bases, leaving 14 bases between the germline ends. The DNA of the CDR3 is TGTGCCAGCTCGAAGGGCGTAGGCACTGAAGCTTTCTTT. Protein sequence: CASSKGVGTEAFF.

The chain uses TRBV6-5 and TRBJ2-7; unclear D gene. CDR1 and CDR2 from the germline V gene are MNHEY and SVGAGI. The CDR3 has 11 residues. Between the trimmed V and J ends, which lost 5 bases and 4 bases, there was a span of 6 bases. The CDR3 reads CASSNGYEQYF. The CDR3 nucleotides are TGTGCCAGCAGTAATGGATACGAGCAGTACTTC.

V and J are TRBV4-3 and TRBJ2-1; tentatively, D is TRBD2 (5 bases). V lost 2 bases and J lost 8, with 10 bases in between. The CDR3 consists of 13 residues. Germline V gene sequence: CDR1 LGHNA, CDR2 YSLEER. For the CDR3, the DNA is TGCGCCAGCAGCCAACGCGGGTTAGATGAGCAGTTCTTC. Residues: CASSQRGLDEQFF.